The rows below give T cell receptor beta chains drawn from one sample of a study of blood T cells in healthy people across ages. From the 5' RACE reads, TCRdb called clonotypes with MiXCR, one entry per CDR3 protein. This sample yields hundreds of thousands of distinct CDR3 sequences, of which around 21% are seen a single time; under 4% belongs to the top ten. The material sequenced was blood. Receptors were obtained from a man in his 70s in good health. The CDR3 runs from the conserved cysteine through the conserved F or W. A D gene is named only where the DNA matches it firmly. Clone size is not always given. Where it is, it says once, few, many or a class for expanded clones.

J,V,D,size,DNA,CDR3
TRBJ2-3,TRBV5-1,NA,many,TGCGCCAGCAGCTTGGAATTCTCAGATACGCAGTATTTT,CASSLEFSDTQYF
TRBJ1-2,TRBV29-1,NA,few,TGCAGCAAGAGGCCGGAGTATGGCTACACCTTC,CSKRPEYGYTF
TRBJ2-5,TRBV9,NA,many,TGTGCCAGCAGCGTATTCGAGCGGGACCAAGAGACCCAGTACTTC,CASSVFERDQETQYF
TRBJ1-1,TRBV11-2,TRBD1,NA,TGTGCCAGCAGCTTAACAGGGGTCTCGGACACTGAAGCTTTCTTT,CASSLTGVSDTEAFF
TRBJ2-5,TRBV3-1,NA,NA,TGTGCCAGCAGCCCCGGGACTCCGGGTCGGCAGACCCAGTACTTC,CASSPGTPGRQTQYF
TRBJ2-2,TRBV12-3/TRBV12-4,TRBD2,NA,TGTGCCAGCAGCCCGACGCTGGACCGGGGGGTAATGTCCGGGGAGCTGTTTTTT,CASSPTLDRGVMSGELFF
TRBJ1-2,TRBV29-1,NA,NA,TGCAGCGTTGAAACAGACGCTCGTAGAGGCTACACCTTC,CSVETDARRGYTF
TRBJ2-1,TRBV20-1,TRBD1,few,TGCAGTGCAACCACCGGGACAGTGTCTACCTCCTACAATGAGCAGTTCTTC,CSATTGTVSTSYNEQFF
TRBJ2-1,TRBV5-1,NA,few,TGCGCCAGCAGCTTGGACAGGTCCAATGAGCAGTTCTTC,CASSLDRSNEQFF
TRBJ2-5,TRBV4-1,NA,NA,TGCGCCAGCAGCCAAGCGATGGCTTGGGAGACCCAGTACTTC,CASSQAMAWETQYF
TRBJ2-1,TRBV20-1,TRBD2,NA,TGCAGTGCTAGAGCCTCCAGCGGGAGCTCCTACAATGAGCAGTTCTTC,CSARASSGSSYNEQFF
TRBJ2-3,TRBV10-3,TRBD2,NA,TGTGCCATCAGTGATGGAAGCGGGAGGACCACAGATACGCAGTATTTT,CAISDGSGRTTDTQYF
TRBJ2-7,TRBV3-1,NA,NA,TGTGCCAGCAGCCAAGGAGCCGGGGCCAACGAGCAGTACTTC,CASSQGAGANEQYF
TRBJ1-6,TRBV7-9,NA,few,TGTGCCAGCAGCTTAGGGGGAGGACAGCAAGACTTT,CASSLGGGQQDF
TRBJ2-1,TRBV19,NA,NA,TGTGCCAGTAGTAACACCCGGGTCTCCTACAATGAGCAGTTCTTC,CASSNTRVSYNEQFF